Described below is a single TCR beta chain sequence and its context. The CDR3 is 15 residues long. Germline V gene sequence: CDR1 SEHNR, CDR2 FQNEAQ (reference sequence). With 5 bases clipped from V and 1 base from J, the junction kept 4 bases outside the gene matches. This sample is drawn from a study of OX40 agonist ivuxolimab in advanced cancers. Produced via immunoSEQ multiplex PCR; TCRdb's table is partial and in-frame only. The sample gives 55,000 to 60,000 clones, over 90% of which show up once; 15% to 20% is in the top ten. The TCR was taken from an adult with an advanced solid tumor such as melanoma, head and neck, liver or kidney cancer. J is TRBJ2-3 and V is TRBV7-9; TRBD2 agrees at 9 bases. The sequences come from CD4+ or CD8+ T cells sorted from blood, collected in a trial of the OX40 agonist ivuxolimab. The DNA of the CDR3 is TGTGCCAGCAGCCCCCGGACTAGCGGCACAGATACGCAGTATTTT. It codes for CASSPRTSGTDTQYF.